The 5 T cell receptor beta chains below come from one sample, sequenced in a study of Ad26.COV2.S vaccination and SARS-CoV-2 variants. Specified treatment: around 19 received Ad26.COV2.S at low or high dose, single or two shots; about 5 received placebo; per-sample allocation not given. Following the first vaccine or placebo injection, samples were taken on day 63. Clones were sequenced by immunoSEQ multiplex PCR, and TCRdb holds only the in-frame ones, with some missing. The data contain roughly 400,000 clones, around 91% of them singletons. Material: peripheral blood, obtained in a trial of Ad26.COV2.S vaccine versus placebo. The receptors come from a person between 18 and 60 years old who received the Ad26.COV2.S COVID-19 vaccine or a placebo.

CDR3 nucleotides: TGTGCCAGCAGTTACGACGGCCGGACAGGGAACTACGAGCAGTACTTC. Its protein is CASSYDGRTGNYEQYF. The chain joins TRBV6-5 to TRBJ2-7; TRBD1 matches at 8 bases. Unmatched junction bases numbered 9, after V lost 2 bases and J lost 3 bases. Germline CDR1 and CDR2: MNHEY and SVGAGI. The CDR3 is 16 residues long.

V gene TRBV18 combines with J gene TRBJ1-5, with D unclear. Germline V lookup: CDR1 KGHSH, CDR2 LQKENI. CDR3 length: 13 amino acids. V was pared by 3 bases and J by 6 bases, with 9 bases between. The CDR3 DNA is TGTGCCAGCTCACCCTCCATTGGTCAGCCCCAGCATTTT. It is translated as CASSPSIGQPQHF.

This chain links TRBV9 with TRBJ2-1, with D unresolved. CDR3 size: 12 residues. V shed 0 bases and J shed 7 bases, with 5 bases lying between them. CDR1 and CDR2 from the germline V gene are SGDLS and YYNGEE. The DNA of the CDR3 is TGTGCCAGCAGCGTAGTTACGAATGAGCAGTTCTTC. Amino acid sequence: CASSVVTNEQFF.

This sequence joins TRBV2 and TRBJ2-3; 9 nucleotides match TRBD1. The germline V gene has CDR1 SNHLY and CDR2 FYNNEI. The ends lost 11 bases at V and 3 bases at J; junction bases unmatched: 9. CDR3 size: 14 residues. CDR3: CARGGTGYTDTQYF. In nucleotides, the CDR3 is TGTGCCCGCGGTGGGACAGGGTATACAGATACGCAGTATTTT.

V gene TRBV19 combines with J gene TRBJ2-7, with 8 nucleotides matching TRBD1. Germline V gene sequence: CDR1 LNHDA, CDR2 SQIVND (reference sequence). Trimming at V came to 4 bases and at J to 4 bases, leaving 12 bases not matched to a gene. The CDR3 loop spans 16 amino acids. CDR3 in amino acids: CASSSRQGSSGYEQYF. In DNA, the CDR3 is TGTGCCAGTAGTAGCCGACAGGGGAGTAGCGGTTACGAGCAGTACTTC. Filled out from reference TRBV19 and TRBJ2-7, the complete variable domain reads DGGITQSPKYLFRKEGQNVTLSCEQNLNHDAMYWYRQDPGQGLRLIYYSQIVNDFQKGDIAEGYSVSREKKESFPLTVTSAQKNPTAFYLCASSSRQGSSGYEQYFGPGTRLTVT.